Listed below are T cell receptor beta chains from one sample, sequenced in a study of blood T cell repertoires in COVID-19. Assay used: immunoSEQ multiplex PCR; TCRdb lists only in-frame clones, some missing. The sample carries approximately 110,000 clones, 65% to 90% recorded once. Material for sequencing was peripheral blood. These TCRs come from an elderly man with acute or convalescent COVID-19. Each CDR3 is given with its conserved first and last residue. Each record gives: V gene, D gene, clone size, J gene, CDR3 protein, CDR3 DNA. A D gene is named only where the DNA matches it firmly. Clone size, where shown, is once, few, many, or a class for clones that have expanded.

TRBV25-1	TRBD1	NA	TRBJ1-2	CASSVGQYYGYTF	TGTGCCAGCAGTGTGGGACAGTACTATGGCTACACCTTC
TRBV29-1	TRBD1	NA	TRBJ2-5	CSVGGQGEETQYF	TGCAGCGTTGGTGGACAGGGCGAGGAGACCCAGTACTTC
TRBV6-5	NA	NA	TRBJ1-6	CASRRQGHVNSPLHF	TGTGCCAGCAGAAGGCAGGGTCACGTTAATTCACCCCTCCACTTT
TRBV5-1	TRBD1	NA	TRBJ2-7	CASSFQGDYEQYF	TGCGCCAGCAGCTTCCAGGGGGACTACGAGCAGTACTTC
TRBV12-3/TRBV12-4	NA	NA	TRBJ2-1	CASSPFNEQFF	TGTGCCAGCAGTCCTTTTAATGAGCAGTTCTTC
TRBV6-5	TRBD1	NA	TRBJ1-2	CASRVFPGQSYGYTF	TGTGCCAGCAGGGTATTCCCGGGACAGTCCTATGGCTACACCTTC
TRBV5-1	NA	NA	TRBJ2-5	CASSLTDQETQYF	TGCGCCAGCAGCTTGACGGACCAAGAGACCCAGTACTTC
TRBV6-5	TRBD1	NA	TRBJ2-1	CASSSDRGHYEQFF	TGTGCCAGCAGTTCAGACAGGGGGCACTATGAGCAGTTCTTC
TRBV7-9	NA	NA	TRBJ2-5	CASSNSHETQYF	TGTGCCAGCAGCAACTCCCATGAGACCCAGTACTTC
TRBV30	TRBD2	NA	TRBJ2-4	CASTSGSGGIQYF	TGTGCCTCGACTAGCGGGAGTGGGGGCATTCAGTACTTC
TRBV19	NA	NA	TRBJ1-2	CASSMGRMYGYTF	TGTGCCAGTAGTATGGGGAGGATGTATGGCTACACCTTC
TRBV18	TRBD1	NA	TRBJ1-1	CASSPGQGANTEAFF	TGTGCCAGCTCACCAGGACAGGGGGCGAACACTGAAGCTTTCTTT
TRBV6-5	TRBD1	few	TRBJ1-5	CASSSTGNSNQPQHF	TGTGCCAGCAGTTCGACAGGGAATAGCAATCAGCCCCAGCATTTT
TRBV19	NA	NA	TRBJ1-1	CASSIPGQSEAFF	TGTGCCAGTAGTATCCCCGGACAGTCTGAAGCTTTCTTT
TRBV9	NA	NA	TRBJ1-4	CASSETDRKEKLFF	TGTGCCAGCAGCGAGACAGATAGGAAGGAAAAACTGTTTTTT
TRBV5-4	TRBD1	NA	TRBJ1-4	CASSPTGGNEKLFF	TGTGCCAGCAGCCCGACAGGGGGCAATGAAAAACTGTTTTTT
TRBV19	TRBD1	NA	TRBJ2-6	CASSIVAAGGFSGANVLTF	TGTGCCAGTAGTATAGTGGCGGCAGGGGGATTCTCTGGGGCCAACGTCCTGACTTTC
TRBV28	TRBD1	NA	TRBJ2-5	CASRQGQETQYF	TGTGCCAGTAGACAGGGCCAAGAGACCCAGTACTTC
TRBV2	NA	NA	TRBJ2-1	CASAGQSYNEQFF	TGTGCCAGCGCGGGGCAGTCCTACAATGAGCAGTTCTTC
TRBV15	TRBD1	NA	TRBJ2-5	CATSRGQGTVGETQYF	TGTGCCACCAGCAGGGGACAGGGAACGGTGGGAGAGACCCAGTACTTC
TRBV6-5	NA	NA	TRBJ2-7	CASRQGSYEQYF	TGTGCCAGCAGACAGGGTTCCTACGAGCAGTACTTC
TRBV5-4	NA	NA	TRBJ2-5	CASSLSAQGLQETQYF	TGTGCCAGCAGCTTAAGCGCACAGGGCCTTCAAGAGACCCAGTACTTC
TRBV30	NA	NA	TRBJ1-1	CAWSVRYTEAFF	TGTGCCTGGAGTGTACGGTACACTGAAGCTTTCTTT
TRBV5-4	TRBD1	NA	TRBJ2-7	CASSVGQGVYYEQYF	TGTGCCAGCAGCGTGGGACAGGGGGTTTACTACGAGCAGTACTTC
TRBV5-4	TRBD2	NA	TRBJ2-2	CASSSMTSGRTGELFF	TGTGCCAGCAGCTCAATGACTAGCGGGAGAACCGGGGAGCTGTTTTTT
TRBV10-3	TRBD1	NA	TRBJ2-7	CAISERTGRSEQYF	TGTGCCATCAGTGAGAGGACAGGGCGAAGTGAGCAGTACTTC
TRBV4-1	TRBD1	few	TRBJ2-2	CASSLQGWNTGELFF	TGCGCCAGCAGCCTACAGGGGTGGAACACCGGGGAGCTGTTTTTT
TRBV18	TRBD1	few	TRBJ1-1	CASSLDRGETEAFF	TGTGCCAGCTCATTGGACAGGGGAGAAACTGAAGCTTTCTTT
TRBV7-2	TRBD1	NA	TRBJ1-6	CASSSQGAGYNSPLHF	TGTGCCAGCAGCTCGCAGGGGGCGGGATATAATTCACCCCTCCACTTT
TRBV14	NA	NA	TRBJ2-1	CASSQDWGRSTYNEQFF	TGTGCCAGCAGCCAAGATTGGGGCAGGAGCACCTACAATGAGCAGTTCTTC